This T cell receptor (beta chain) was found in a study of T cells in Graves' hyperthyroidism and ophthalmopathy. Study details: Peripheral blood was secured at the point of initial diagnosis, before any treatment. Study-level points and caveats: Also found in blood were most expanded thyroid clonotypes above 0.001. A model of 13 V-J features distinguished ophthalmopathy from stable hyperthyroidism.

V was pared by 3 bases and J by 6 bases, with 12 bases between. The CDR3 loop spans 13 amino acids. CDR1 LNHDA and CDR2 SQIVND come from the germline V gene (reference sequence). A remark on this clonotype: Its antigen is undetermined.

Subjects aged 18 to 65 presented with newly diagnosed hyperthyroidism of less than 2 months' duration. There were TCR beta CDR3 regions amplified from RNA transcripts. The HTBI primer set drove a first-round RT-PCR of the TCR CDR3. Via MiXCR, TCRdb re-called the multiplex PCR reads, giving one row per CDR3 protein. The table shows a few hundred thousand distinct CDR3 sequences, with about 15% occurring only once. The chain uses TRBV19 and TRBJ2-7; no reliable D call. The receptor was isolated from a woman in her twenties or thirties with Graves' hyperthyroidism. Sequenced input: blood. The CDR3 DNA reads as TGTGCCAGTAGTATCTCCAGTAAGGGCGAGCAGTACTTC. The encoded protein is CASSISSKGEQYF.